These 21 T cell receptor beta chains were sequenced from one sample in a study of cytotoxic CD8 clonotypes in ibrutinib-treated CLL. Sequencing was performed with immunoSEQ multiplex PCR; in TCRdb, only in-frame clones are kept and a portion is missing. The table includes about 300,000 clones, about 61% detected once. The specimen comprised PBMCs, sampled after 36 months of ibrutinib treatment. The origin of the receptors is a human donor with chronic lymphocytic leukemia.

This chain uses TRBV29-1 with TRBJ1-2; 9 positions match TRBD1. Trimming took 6 bases from V and 4 from J; bases not matched to a gene: 9. CDR1 SQVTM and CDR2 ANQGSEA come from the germline V gene. This CDR3 has 14 residues. The CDR3 DNA reads TGCAGCGTGCCCGGGACAGGGACCCTCTATGGCTACACCTTC. Its protein product is CSVPGTGTLYGYTF.

V and J are TRBV29-1 and TRBJ2-1; 8 positions agree with TRBD1. With 0 bases clipped from V and 8 bases from J, the junction kept 9 bases outside the gene matches. In germline, CDR1 is SQVTM, CDR2 ANQGSEA. The CDR3 loop spans 15 amino acids. The CDR3 nucleotides are TGCAGCGTTGAAGAGAGGACAGGGATAAGCCATGAGCAGTTCTTC. It codes for CSVEERTGISHEQFF.

This rearrangement joins TRBV10-2 to TRBJ2-7; 8 bases are a match to TRBD1. In germline, CDR1 is WSHSY, CDR2 SAAADI. J was trimmed by 6 bases and V by 2 bases; bases with no gene match: 3. The CDR3 has 13 residues. CDR3 amino acids: CASSEPGGFEQYF. The CDR3 DNA sequence: TGCGCCAGCAGTGAGCCAGGGGGCTTCGAGCAGTACTTC.

This chain joins TRBV7-3 and TRBJ1-1, with unresolved D. Germline V gene lookup returns CDR1 SGHTA and CDR2 FQGTGA. The CDR3 totals 14 residues. V was pared by 2 bases and J by 5 bases, with 12 bases between. The CDR3 bases are TGTGCCAGCAGCTTATTAGGTGCGGAGACTGAAGCTTTCTTT. Its protein is CASSLLGAETEAFF.

This clone came up a few times. V and J are TRBV5-1 and TRBJ2-7; D remains ambiguous. The CDR3 covers 15 residues. Per the germline V gene, CDR1 is SGHRS and CDR2 is YFSETQ. Trimming removed 0 bases at V and 6 bases at J, with 16 bases between. CDR3 region: CASSLVAVSLSEQYF. The CDR3, as DNA: TGCGCCAGCAGCTTGGTTGCAGTAAGCTTGAGCGAGCAGTACTTC.

The chain recombines TRBV2 with TRBJ1-5; maybe TRBD1 (6 bases). Per the germline V gene, CDR1 is SNHLY and CDR2 is FYNNEI. V was trimmed by 7 bases and J by 5 bases, leaving 12 bases between them. CDR3 size: 13 residues. CDR3 protein: CASKTGRDQPQHF. CDR3 bases: TGTGCCAGCAAAACAGGGCGGGATCAGCCCCAGCATTTT.

The chain couples TRBV6-1 to TRBJ2-7; D not resolved. Trimming pared 1 base from V and 4 bases from J, leaving 11 bases between. CDR1 MNHNS and CDR2 SASEGT come from the germline V gene. The CDR3 has 14 amino acids. The CDR3 DNA is TGTGCCAGCAGTGAAGTGGGTTCAGCATACGAGCAGTACTTC. The encoded protein is CASSEVGSAYEQYF.

The chain combines TRBV27 with TRBJ1-2; 7 positions match TRBD1. Looked up from germline, CDR1 is MNHEY and CDR2 is SMNVEV (reference sequence). The CDR3 extends over 13 amino acids. Trimming removed 3 bases from V and 6 bases from J; junction bases left unmatched: 4. CDR3 coding DNA: TGTGCCAGCAGTTTTAGCACAGGGGATGGCTACACCTTC. Amino acid sequence: CASSFSTGDGYTF.

The V and J genes are TRBV4-1 and TRBJ2-3; the match to TRBD2 covers 8 bases. Germline V gene sequence: CDR1 MGHRA, CDR2 YSYEKL. Germline trimming cut 2 bases from V and 4 bases from J; bases unmatched to any gene: 11. This CDR3 is built from 17 residues. The chain's CDR3 is CASSQPTRGGTSDTQYF. For the CDR3, the DNA is TGCGCCAGCAGCCAACCCACTCGGGGGGGTACATCAGATACGCAGTATTTT.

The V gene is TRBV19, the J gene TRBJ1-4, with unresolved D. CDR3 size: 14 residues. Looked up from germline, CDR1 is LNHDA and CDR2 is SQIVND (reference sequence). V gave up 2 bases and J gave up 4 bases, with 8 bases separating them. In nucleotides, the CDR3 is TGTGCCAGTAGTATACAGTTACATAATGAAAAACTGTTTTTT. Translating it yields CASSIQLHNEKLFF.

The CDR3 DNA sequence: TGCAGCGTTGATTTGGGGGGCAATCAGCCCCAGCATTTT. Translation: CSVDLGGNQPQHF. The rearrangement joins TRBV29-1 to TRBJ1-5; perhaps TRBD1 as D (5 bases). Trimming took 3 bases from V and 2 from J, leaving 8 bases between them. Germline V CDR1 and CDR2: SQVTM, ANQGSEA. The length of the CDR3 is 13 residues.

This clone came up a few times. The chain is built from TRBV10-1 and TRBJ2-5, with D maybe TRBD2 (6 bases). The CDR3 length is 14 residues. Trimming left V 4 bases short and J 4 bases short, with 13 bases between. Per germline, CDR1 WNHNN and CDR2 SYGVQD (reference sequence). CDR3 amino acids: CASSGALGGETQYF. The CDR3 bases are TGCGCCAGCAGTGGGGCCTTGGGAGGAGAGACCCAGTACTTC.

This clone was counted a few times. The gene calls are TRBV7-6 and TRBJ1-5; D might be TRBD1 (5 bases). Trimming removed 5 bases from V and 4 bases from J, with 9 bases in between. CDR3 length equals 13 residues. Germline-derived CDR1 and CDR2 are SGHVS and FNYEAQ. In nucleotides, the CDR3 is TGTGCCAGCAGCGACAGCAATAATCAGCCCCAGCATTTT. Protein sequence: CASSDSNNQPQHF.

This clone was counted between two and nine times. V and J are TRBV27 and TRBJ2-7; D might be TRBD1 (6 bases). Germline V gene lookup returns CDR1 MNHEY and CDR2 SMNVEV (reference sequence). The length of the CDR3 is 15 residues. Trimming took 2 bases from V and 4 from J, leaving 15 bases between them. DNA of the CDR3: TGTGCCAGCAGTTTAGGGCAGGGGCGGAGGTACGAGCAGTACTTC. Translation: CASSLGQGRRYEQYF.

This clone has a handful of counts. The chain links TRBV5-1 to TRBJ1-1, with TRBD1 matching 7 bases. Trimming took 4 bases from V and 4 from J; bases not matched to a gene: 7. The CDR3 length is 14 residues. The germline gives CDR1 SGHRS, CDR2 YFSETQ. CDR3 nucleotides: TGCGCCAGCAGCAGGGGGCCCTTTTCCACTGAAGCTTTCTTT. Amino acids: CASSRGPFSTEAFF.

The gene calls are TRBV10-3 and TRBJ2-5; no firm D call. CDR1 is ENHRY, CDR2 SYGVKD, per germline. The CDR3 covers 16 residues. Trimming removed 0 bases at V and 2 bases at J, with 13 bases between. The CDR3 region is CAISESISPAQETQYF. The CDR3 region has the DNA TGTGCCATCAGTGAGTCTATCTCCCCCGCACAAGAGACCCAGTACTTC.

The chain combines TRBV18 with TRBJ2-3; 9 positions agree with TRBD2. V gave up 4 bases and J gave up 0 bases; unmatched junction bases: 11. This CDR3 has 18 residues. Germline loops: CDR1 KGHSH, CDR2 LQKENI. DNA for the CDR3: TGTGCCAGCTCACGCCTGGGTCGGCGGGGGGGAAGCACAGATACGCAGTATTTT. Protein: CASSRLGRRGGSTDTQYF. Full variable domain (missing parts from reference TRBV18 and TRBJ2-3): NAGVMQNPRHLVRRRGQEARLRCSPMKGHSHVYWYRQLPEEGLKFMVYLQKENIIDESGMPKERFSAEFPKEGPSILRIQQVVRGDSAAYFCASSRLGRRGGSTDTQYFGPGTRLTVL.

This clone came up once. The chain combines TRBV15 with TRBJ2-5, with 10 nucleotides matching TRBD2. The CDR3 runs 15 residues. Germline CDR1 LNHNV, CDR2 YYDKDF (reference sequence). The ends lost 1 base at V and 2 bases at J; junction bases unmatched: 1. The CDR3 protein is CATSRGAGGQETQYF. For the CDR3, the DNA is TGTGCCACCAGCAGAGGAGCGGGAGGGCAAGAGACCCAGTACTTC.

The chain carries TRBV10-2 and TRBJ2-3; D remains unclear. The CDR3 has 13 residues. The V and J ends lost 0 bases and 5 bases respectively, with 6 bases between them. CDR1 is WSHSY, CDR2 SAAADI, per germline. The CDR3 loop is CASSESPKDTQYF. The CDR3 nucleotides read TGCGCCAGCAGTGAGTCTCCCAAAGATACGCAGTATTTT.

This chain connects TRBV15 to TRBJ1-5; a possible D gene is TRBD1 (5 bases). The germline V gene has CDR1 LNHNV and CDR2 YYDKDF (reference sequence). V dropped 2 bases and J dropped 7 bases, with 24 bases sitting between them. There are 18 residues in the CDR3. The CDR3 DNA reads TGTGCCACCAGCAGAAACCCTCTGACAGTCGGAATGGGGCAGCCCCAGCATTTT. As protein: CATSRNPLTVGMGQPQHF.

This clone was picked up many times. V is TRBV5-1 and J is TRBJ1-4, with 8 bases lining up with TRBD1. Trimming cost V 0 bases and J 4 bases; bases outside gene matches: 5. The CDR3 contains 16 residues. Per germline, CDR1 SGHRS and CDR2 YFSETQ. CDR3 region: CASSLAKTGGNEKLFF. The CDR3 DNA sequence: TGCGCCAGCAGCTTGGCCAAAACAGGGGGTAATGAAAAACTGTTTTTT.